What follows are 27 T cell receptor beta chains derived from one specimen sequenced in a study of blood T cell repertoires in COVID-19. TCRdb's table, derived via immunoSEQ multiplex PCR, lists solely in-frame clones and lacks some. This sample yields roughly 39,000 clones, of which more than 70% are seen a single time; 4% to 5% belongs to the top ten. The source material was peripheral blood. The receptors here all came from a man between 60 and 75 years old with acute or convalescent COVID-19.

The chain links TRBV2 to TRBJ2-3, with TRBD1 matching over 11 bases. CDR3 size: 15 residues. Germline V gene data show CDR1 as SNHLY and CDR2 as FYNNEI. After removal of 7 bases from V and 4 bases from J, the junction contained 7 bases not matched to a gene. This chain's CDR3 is CASIPGQGESDTQYF. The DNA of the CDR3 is TGTGCCAGCATACCGGGACAGGGGGAATCAGATACGCAGTATTTT.

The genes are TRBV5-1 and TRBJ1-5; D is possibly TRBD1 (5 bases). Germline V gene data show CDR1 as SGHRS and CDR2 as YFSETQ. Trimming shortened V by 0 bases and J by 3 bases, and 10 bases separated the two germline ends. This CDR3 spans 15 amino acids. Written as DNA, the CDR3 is TGCGCCAGCAGCTTGGACGCGGGGCCCAATCAGCCCCAGCATTTT. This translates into CASSLDAGPNQPQHF. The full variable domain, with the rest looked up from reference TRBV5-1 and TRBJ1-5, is KAGVTQTPRYLIKTRGQQVTLSCSPISGHRSVSWYQQTPGQGLQFLFEYFSETQRNKGNFPGRFSGRQFSNSRSEMNVSTLELGDSALYLCASSLDAGPNQPQHFGDGTRLSIL.

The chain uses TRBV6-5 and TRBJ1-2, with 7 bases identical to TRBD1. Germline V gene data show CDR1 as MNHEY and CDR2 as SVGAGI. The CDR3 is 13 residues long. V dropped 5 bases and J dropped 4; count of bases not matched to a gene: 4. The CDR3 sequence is CASSQTGAYGYTF. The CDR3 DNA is TGTGCCAGCAGTCAAACAGGGGCCTATGGCTACACCTTC.

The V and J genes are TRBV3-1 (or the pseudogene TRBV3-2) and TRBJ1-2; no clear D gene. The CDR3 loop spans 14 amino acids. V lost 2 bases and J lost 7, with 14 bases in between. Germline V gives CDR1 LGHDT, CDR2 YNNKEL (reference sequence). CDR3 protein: CASSQSPRGTGYTF. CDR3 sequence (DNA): TGTGCCAGCAGCCAATCCCCCCGAGGCACTGGCTACACCTTC.

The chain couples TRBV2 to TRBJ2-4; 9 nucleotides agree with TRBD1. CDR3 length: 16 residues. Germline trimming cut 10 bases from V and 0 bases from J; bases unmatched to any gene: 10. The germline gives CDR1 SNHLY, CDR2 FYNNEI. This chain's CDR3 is CATKDRGRLAKNIQYF. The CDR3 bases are TGTGCCACTAAGGACAGGGGCCGACTAGCCAAAAACATTCAGTACTTC.

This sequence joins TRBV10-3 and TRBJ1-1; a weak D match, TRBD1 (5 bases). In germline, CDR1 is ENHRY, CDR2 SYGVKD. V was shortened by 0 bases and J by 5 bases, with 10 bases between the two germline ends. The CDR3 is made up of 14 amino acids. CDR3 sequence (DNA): TGTGCCATCAGTGAGTCGGGGGGGGAGACTGAAGCTTTCTTT. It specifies CAISESGGETEAFF.

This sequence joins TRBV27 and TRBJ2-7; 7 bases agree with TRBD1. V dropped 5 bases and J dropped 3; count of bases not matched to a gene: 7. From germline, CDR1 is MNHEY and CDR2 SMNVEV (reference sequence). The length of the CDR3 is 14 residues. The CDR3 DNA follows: TGTGCCAGCAGTAGAAGGTGGGACAGCTACGAGCAGTACTTC. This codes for CASSRRWDSYEQYF.

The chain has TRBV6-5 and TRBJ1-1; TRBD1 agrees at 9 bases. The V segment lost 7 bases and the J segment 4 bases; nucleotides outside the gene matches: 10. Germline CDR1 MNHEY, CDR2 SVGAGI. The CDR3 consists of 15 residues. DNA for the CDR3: TGTGCCAGCAACCTCGGGACAGGGTTCAGCACTGAAGCTTTCTTT. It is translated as CASNLGTGFSTEAFF.

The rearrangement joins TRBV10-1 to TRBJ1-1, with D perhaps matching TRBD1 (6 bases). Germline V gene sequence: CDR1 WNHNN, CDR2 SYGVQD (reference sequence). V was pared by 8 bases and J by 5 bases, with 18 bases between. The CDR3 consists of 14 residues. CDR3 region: CASASGRGETEAFF. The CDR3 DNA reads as TGCGCCAGCGCCTCGGGCAGGGGCGAAACTGAAGCTTTCTTT.

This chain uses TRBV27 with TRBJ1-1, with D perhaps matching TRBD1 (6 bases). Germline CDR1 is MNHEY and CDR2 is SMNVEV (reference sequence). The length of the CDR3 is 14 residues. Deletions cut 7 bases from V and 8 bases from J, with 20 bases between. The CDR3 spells CASTPDVNRVEAFF. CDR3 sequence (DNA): TGTGCCAGCACCCCCGACGTGAACAGGGTCGAAGCTTTCTTT.

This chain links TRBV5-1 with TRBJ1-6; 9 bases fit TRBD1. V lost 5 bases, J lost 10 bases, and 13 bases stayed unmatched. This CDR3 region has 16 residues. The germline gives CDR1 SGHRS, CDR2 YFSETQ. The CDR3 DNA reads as TGCGCCAGCAGGACTCTCGGACAGGGGAGTCTCTCACCCCTCCACTTT. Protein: CASRTLGQGSLSPLHF.

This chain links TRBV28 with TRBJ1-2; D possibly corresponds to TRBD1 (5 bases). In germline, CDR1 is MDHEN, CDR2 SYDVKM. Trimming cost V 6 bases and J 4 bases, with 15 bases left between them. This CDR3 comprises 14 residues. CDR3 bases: TGTGCCAGCAGCCTTCTGGGGACTTCCTATGGCTACACCTTC. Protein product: CASSLLGTSYGYTF.

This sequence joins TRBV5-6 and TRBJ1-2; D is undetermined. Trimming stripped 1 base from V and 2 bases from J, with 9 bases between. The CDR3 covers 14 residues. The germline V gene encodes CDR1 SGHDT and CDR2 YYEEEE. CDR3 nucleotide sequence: TGTGCCAGCAGCTTGTTGGCAGGAAACTATGGCTACACCTTC. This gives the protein CASSLLAGNYGYTF.

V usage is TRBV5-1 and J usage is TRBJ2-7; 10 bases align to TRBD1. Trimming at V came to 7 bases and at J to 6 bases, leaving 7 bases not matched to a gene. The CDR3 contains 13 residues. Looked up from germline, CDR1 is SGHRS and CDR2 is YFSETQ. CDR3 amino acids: CASSVTGGSEQYF. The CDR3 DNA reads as TGCGCCAGCTCGGTGACAGGGGGCTCCGAGCAGTACTTC.

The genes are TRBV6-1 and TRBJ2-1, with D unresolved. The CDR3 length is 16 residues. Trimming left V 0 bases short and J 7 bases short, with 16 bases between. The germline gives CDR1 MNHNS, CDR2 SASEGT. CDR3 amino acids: CASSEALAAPKNEQFF. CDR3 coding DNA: TGTGCCAGCAGTGAAGCGCTCGCGGCCCCTAAAAATGAGCAGTTCTTC.

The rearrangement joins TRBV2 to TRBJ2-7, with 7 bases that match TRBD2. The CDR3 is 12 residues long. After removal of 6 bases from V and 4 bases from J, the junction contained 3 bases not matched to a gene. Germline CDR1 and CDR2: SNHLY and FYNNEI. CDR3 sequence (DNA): TGTGCCAGCAGCGCCGGGAGGTACGAGCAGTACTTC. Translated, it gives CASSAGRYEQYF.

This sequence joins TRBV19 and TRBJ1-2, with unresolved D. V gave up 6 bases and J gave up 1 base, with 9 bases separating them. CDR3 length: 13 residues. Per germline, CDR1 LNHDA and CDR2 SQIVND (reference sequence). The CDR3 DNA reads TGTGCCAGTAGGGGAGAAATTAACTATGGCTACACCTTC. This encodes CASRGEINYGYTF.

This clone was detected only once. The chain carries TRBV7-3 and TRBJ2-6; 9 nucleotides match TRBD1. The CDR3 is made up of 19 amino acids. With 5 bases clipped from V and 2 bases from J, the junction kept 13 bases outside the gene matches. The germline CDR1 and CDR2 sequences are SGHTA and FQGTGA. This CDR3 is CASSPTGQGVGPGANVLTF. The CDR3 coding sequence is TGTGCCAGCAGCCCCACGGGACAGGGAGTAGGGCCTGGGGCCAACGTCCTGACTTTC.

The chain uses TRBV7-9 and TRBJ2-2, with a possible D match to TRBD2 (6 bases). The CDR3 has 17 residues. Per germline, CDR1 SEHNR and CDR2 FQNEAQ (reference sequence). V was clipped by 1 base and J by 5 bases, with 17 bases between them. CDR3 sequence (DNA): TGTGCCAGCAGCTTAGGTTATACGGGAGCCTCGACCGGGGAGCTGTTTTTT. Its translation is CASSLGYTGASTGELFF. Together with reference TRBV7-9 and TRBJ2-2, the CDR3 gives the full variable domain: DTGVSQNPRHKITKRGQNVTFRCDPISEHNRLYWYRQTLGQGPEFLTYFQNEAQLEKSRLLSDRFSAERPKGSFSTLEIQRTEQGDSAMYLCASSLGYTGASTGELFFGEGSRLTVL.

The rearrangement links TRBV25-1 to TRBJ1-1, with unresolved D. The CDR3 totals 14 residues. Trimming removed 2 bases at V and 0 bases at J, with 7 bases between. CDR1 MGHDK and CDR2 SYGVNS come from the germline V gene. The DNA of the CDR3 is TGTGCCAGCAGTGAAACAGTATTGAACACTGAAGCTTTCTTT. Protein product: CASSETVLNTEAFF.

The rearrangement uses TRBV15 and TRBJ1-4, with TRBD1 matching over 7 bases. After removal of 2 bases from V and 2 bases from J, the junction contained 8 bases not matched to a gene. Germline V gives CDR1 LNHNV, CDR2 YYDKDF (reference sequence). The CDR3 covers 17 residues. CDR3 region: CATSRTGAGATNEKLFF. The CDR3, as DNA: TGTGCCACCAGCAGAACAGGGGCTGGTGCCACTAATGAAAAACTGTTTTTT.

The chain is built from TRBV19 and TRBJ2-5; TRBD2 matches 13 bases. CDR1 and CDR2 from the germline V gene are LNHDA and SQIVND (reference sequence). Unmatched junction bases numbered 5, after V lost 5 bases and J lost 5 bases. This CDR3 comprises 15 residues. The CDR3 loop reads CASSPWTSGGETQYF. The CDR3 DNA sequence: TGTGCCAGTAGTCCGTGGACTAGCGGGGGTGAGACCCAGTACTTC.

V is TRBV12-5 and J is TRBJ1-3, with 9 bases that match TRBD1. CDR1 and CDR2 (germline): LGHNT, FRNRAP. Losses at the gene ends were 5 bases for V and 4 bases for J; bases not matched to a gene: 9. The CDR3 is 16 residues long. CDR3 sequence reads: CASGPYTGTGGNTIYF. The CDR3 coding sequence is TGTGCTAGTGGTCCCTACACGGGGACAGGGGGAAACACCATATATTTT.

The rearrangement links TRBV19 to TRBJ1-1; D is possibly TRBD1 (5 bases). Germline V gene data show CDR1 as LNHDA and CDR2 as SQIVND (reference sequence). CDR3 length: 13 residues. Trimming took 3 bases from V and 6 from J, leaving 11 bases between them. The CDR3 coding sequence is TGTGCCAGTAGTATTTATCAAGGGGCTGAAGCTTTCTTT. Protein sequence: CASSIYQGAEAFF.

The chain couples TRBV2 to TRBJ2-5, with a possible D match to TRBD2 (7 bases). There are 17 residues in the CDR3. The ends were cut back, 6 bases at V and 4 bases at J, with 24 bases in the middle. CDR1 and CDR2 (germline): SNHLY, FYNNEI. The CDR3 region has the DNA TGTGCCAGCAGGGGGGCAAGCGGGACCGGCCCATTAGAGACCCAGTACTTC. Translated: CASRGASGTGPLETQYF.

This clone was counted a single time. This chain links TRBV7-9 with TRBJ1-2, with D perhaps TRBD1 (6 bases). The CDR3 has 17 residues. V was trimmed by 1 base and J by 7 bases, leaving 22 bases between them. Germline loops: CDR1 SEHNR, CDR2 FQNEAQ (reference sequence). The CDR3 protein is CASSLGVGGRGTLGYTF. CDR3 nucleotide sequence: TGTGCCAGCAGCTTAGGGGTCGGGGGGCGCGGAACTCTTGGCTACACCTTC.

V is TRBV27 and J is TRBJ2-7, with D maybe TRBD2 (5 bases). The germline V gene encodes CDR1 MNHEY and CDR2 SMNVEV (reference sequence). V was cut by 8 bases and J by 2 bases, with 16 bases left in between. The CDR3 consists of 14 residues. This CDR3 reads CASAVQTIPYEQYF. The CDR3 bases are TGTGCCAGCGCAGTACAGACTATCCCCTACGAGCAGTACTTC.